This TCR beta chain was captured in a study of blood T cell repertoires in COVID-19. Study in general: Donors in the United States, Italy and Spain gave samples during acute or convalescent COVID-19. Sample material is recorded as cDNA or gDNA derived from T cells, B-cell-depleted T cells, or PBMCs.

Germline CDR1 and CDR2: SGHTA and FQGNSA. The CDR3 is 16 residues long. With V trimmed by 2 bases and J by 4 bases, 8 bases remained unmatched. In the original analysis: Reference gene primer amplification gave nucleated cell count estimates. TCRdb's table, derived via immunoSEQ multiplex PCR, lists solely in-frame clones and lacks some. The DNA gave D and trimming, while V, J and clone size come from that table. This table holds roughly 95,000 clones, about 81% found once. The sequenced sample consisted of peripheral blood. The TCR was taken from a man aged 55 to 70 with acute or convalescent COVID-19. The chain combines TRBV7-2 with TRBJ2-1; 7 bases are shared with TRBD2. The CDR3 nucleotides are TGTGCCAGCAGCTTAATGGGCGGGAGCTCTTACAATGAGCAGTTCTTC. Its translation: CASSLMGGSSYNEQFF.